This TCR beta chain was recorded in a study of blood T cell repertoires in COVID-19. Study background: Material from acute and convalescent COVID-19 was sourced from the United States, Italy and Spain. PBMCs, B-cell-depleted T cells, or T cells provided the cDNA or gDNA that made up the material.

Per the original data handling: Amplification from reference gene primers served as the basis for estimated nucleated cell counts. Data came from immunoSEQ multiplex PCR; TCRdb stores just in-frame clones and leaves some out. The D gene and trimming were derived from the DNA, and the V and J assignments and clone size from that table. This table has 250,000 to 350,000 clones, approximately 86% appearing once. This CDR3 contains 13 residues. Trimming cost V 7 bases and J 1 base, with 8 bases left between them. Germline values: CDR1 KGHDR, CDR2 SFDVKD. Sample: peripheral blood. This rearrangement joins TRBV24-1 to TRBJ2-3, with TRBD1 as a possible D gene (5 bases). The TCR sequence derives from a woman aged 30 to 39 who had recovered from COVID-19. CDR3 nucleotides: TGTGCCACCAGCAGGGCCGGCACAGATACGCAGTATTTT. Amino acids: CATSRAGTDTQYF.